The source of this T cell receptor beta chain is a study of blood T cells in healthy people across ages. Then a second PCR, running about 6 to 11 cycles, was carried out with a sample-barcoded 5' primer and a J-beta primer mix. Each cDNA molecule was tagged by a template-switch adaptor that had 12 random nucleotides. Each CDR3 protein gets one entry after TCRdb re-called the 5' RACE reads with MiXCR. Of 600,000 to 1,000,000 distinct CDR3 sequences in the sample, approximately 25% are singletons; the top ten hold around 3.6%. Findings and limits, study-wide: Significant beta diversity loss was already apparent by age roughly 44, declining roughly linearly.

This clonotype was seen a handful of times. Its specificity is unknown. V was trimmed by 4 bases and J by 3 bases, leaving 16 bases between them. The CDR3 sequence is 15 residues long. Germline-derived CDR1 and CDR2 are SGHVS and FQNEAQ. These same data were also listed under a study on T cells of mothers and their children. That source notes: Thymic selection, a shaping force on TCR recombination output, acts similarly in related and unrelated pairs.

The sequencing input was blood. V and J are TRBV7-8 and TRBJ2-7; maybe TRBD2 (6 bases). This TCR came from a boy aged 5 to 17 in good health. In nucleotides, the CDR3 is TGTGCCAGCAGCTCATCTAGGGACTTGCTCTACGAGCAGTACTTC. Encoded protein: CASSSSRDLLYEQYF.